A single sample gave rise to the 13 T cell receptor beta chains below, sequenced in a study of graft-versus-host responses after intestinal transplantation. No antigen has been identified for these receptors. TCRdb's copy holds only in-frame clones and misses some; the assay was immunoSEQ multiplex PCR. Here the sample spans 90,000 to 130,000 clones, 90% to 95% being singletons. Sample: unstimulated CD8+ T cells sorted from spleen or lymph node cells, taken before transplant. The source is a human donor who was the organ donor for an intestinal transplant.

This clone was found once. The chain links TRBV10-2 to TRBJ1-2, with 8 bases that match TRBD1. The CDR3 is made up of 13 amino acids. Trimming took 3 bases from V and 7 from J; bases not matched to a gene: 4. CDR1 is WSHSY, CDR2 SAAADI, per germline. The CDR3 is CASSDYDRGGYTF. The CDR3 region has the DNA TGCGCCAGCAGTGATTACGACAGGGGTGGCTACACCTTC.

To note about this clone: An end of the junction does not agree with germline; a read error may underlie this. The V and J genes are TRBV29-1 and TRBJ2-7, with D perhaps matching TRBD1 (6 bases). CDR1 SQVTM and CDR2 ANQGSEA come from the germline V gene. The CDR3 sequence is 11 residues long. For the CDR3, the DNA is TGCAGCGTTGAGACAAAACCGGGACACTCATTC. Encoded protein: CSVETKPGHSF.

The J gene is TRBJ2-1, the V gene TRBV7-3; 11 bases agree with TRBD2. This CDR3 has 16 amino acids. After removal of 0 bases from V and 9 bases from J, the junction contained 7 bases not matched to a gene. Germline loops: CDR1 SGHTA, CDR2 FQGTGA. This chain's CDR3 is CASSLTSASGRPEQFF. The CDR3 DNA follows: TGTGCCAGCAGCTTAACGTCGGCTAGCGGGAGGCCTGAGCAGTTCTTC.

The V gene is TRBV7-9, the J gene TRBJ2-5; D remains unclear. CDR3 length: 14 residues. V gave up 1 base and J gave up 2 bases, with 8 bases separating them. Germline CDR1 SEHNR, CDR2 FQNEAQ (reference sequence). The CDR3 DNA sequence: TGTGCCAGCAGCTTAGGGACGGTACAAGAGACCCAGTACTTC. It yields the protein CASSLGTVQETQYF.

The chain has TRBV9 and TRBJ2-7, with D perhaps TRBD2 (5 bases). Trimming pared 0 bases from V and 0 bases from J, leaving 10 bases between. CDR3 length: 15 residues. In germline, CDR1 is SGDLS, CDR2 YYNGEE. In DNA form, the CDR3 reads TGTGCCAGCAGCGTAGGAAGCGGAGGCTCCTACGAGCAGTACTTC. Translation: CASSVGSGGSYEQYF.

V is TRBV5-1 and J is TRBJ2-5; possible D gene TRBD2, 5 bases. Trimming pared 4 bases from V and 0 bases from J, leaving 22 bases between. The CDR3 is 18 residues long. The germline V gene has CDR1 SGHRS and CDR2 YFSETQ. CDR3 residues: CASSLVSEPLTYQETQYF. DNA of the CDR3: TGCGCCAGCAGCCTCGTTAGCGAGCCGCTCACGTACCAAGAGACCCAGTACTTC.

The V call is TRBV25-1, the J call TRBJ1-1, with D perhaps matching TRBD1 (6 bases). V was shortened by 5 bases and J by 11 bases, with 12 bases between the two germline ends. Germline V gives CDR1 MGHDK, CDR2 SYGVNS. The CDR3 loop spans 11 amino acids. CDR3 amino acids: CASSTGARAFF. The CDR3 DNA is TGTGCCAGCAGTACGGGGGCTAGGGCTTTCTTT.

The rearrangement joins TRBV10-2 to TRBJ2-1; TRBD2 aligns across 7 bases. V lost 2 bases to trimming and J lost 10 bases; unmatched junction nucleotides: 14. There are 16 residues in the CDR3. Germline V CDR1 and CDR2: WSHSY, SAAADI. CDR3 in amino acids: CASSESTAAGVREQFF. Written as DNA, the CDR3 is TGCGCCAGCAGTGAGAGCACTGCGGCGGGAGTTAGGGAGCAGTTCTTC.

The chain recombines TRBV12-5 with TRBJ1-5, with a possible D match to TRBD1 (5 bases). CDR3 length equals 13 residues. Trimming left V 6 bases short and J 7 bases short, with 13 bases between. Looked up from germline, CDR1 is LGHNT and CDR2 is FRNRAP. The CDR3 DNA follows: TGTGCTAGTGGGACATGGGGGTCCCAGCCCCAGCATTTT. This sequence encodes CASGTWGSQPQHF.

The genes are TRBV27 and TRBJ2-1; the D call may be TRBD1 or TRBD2 (5 bases each). The CDR3 loop spans 12 amino acids. Per germline, CDR1 MNHEY and CDR2 SMNVEV (reference sequence). The V gene lost 2 bases and the J gene lost 10 bases, with 9 bases spanning the gap. CDR3 nucleotide sequence: TGTGCCAGCAGTTTAGGGGGACGCGAGCAGTTCTTC. This gives the protein CASSLGGREQFF.

The chain joins TRBV30 to TRBJ2-3; D remains unclear. From germline, CDR1 is GTSNPN and CDR2 SVGIG (reference sequence). CDR3 length: 12 amino acids. V lost 4 bases and J 4 bases, leaving 9 bases between the germline ends. The DNA of the CDR3 is TGTGCCTGGACTCGGTTATCAGATACGCAGTATTTT. Its translation: CAWTRLSDTQYF.

The chain is built from TRBV5-6 and TRBJ2-5; D is unclear. Between the trimmed V and J ends, which lost 4 bases and 1 base, there was a span of 8 bases. Germline V gives CDR1 SGHDT, CDR2 YYEEEE. CDR3 length: 13 residues. CDR3 sequence: CASSRRPQETQYF. The CDR3 region has the DNA TGTGCCAGCAGCCGCCGCCCCCAAGAGACCCAGTACTTC.

The chain carries TRBV11-2 and TRBJ2-5; possibly TRBD2 for D (5 bases). The germline V and J ends were trimmed by 4 bases and 1 base, with 10 bases remaining between them. CDR1 is SGHAT and CDR2 is FQNNGV in the germline V gene. This CDR3 spans 14 amino acids. For the CDR3, the DNA is TGTGCCAGCAGCTCTAGAGCGGCCCAAGAGACCCAGTACTTC. Its protein product is CASSSRAAQETQYF.